This record covers a single TCR beta chain. Antigen unknown. This entry is derived from a study of Graves' ophthalmopathy and Graves' hyperthyroidism. Study outcomes and limitations: Blood also held most thyroid clonotypes expanded above 0.001 frequency.

This CDR3 contains 13 residues. The germline V gene has CDR1 LNHNV and CDR2 YYDKDF (reference sequence). Amplification of the TCR beta CDR3 regions used RNA transcripts (as template). Investigators did first-round RT-PCR with HTBI primers, then second-round multiplex PCR. MiXCR was run by TCRdb on the multiplex PCR reads, yielding one entry per CDR3 protein. The profile shows a few hundred thousand distinct CDR3 sequences, approximately 37% of them singletons. People with hyperthyroidism were aged 18 to 65 and newly diagnosed, under 2 months' duration. This sequence originates from an adult man with Graves' hyperthyroidism. The V and J genes are TRBV15 and TRBJ2-7, with TRBD1 matching 7 bases. The J call may be wrong; the DNA end is better matched by TRBJ2-1. The sequencing sample was made of peripheral blood or thyroid tissue (not recorded which). This CDR3 reads CATSKDRADEQFF. The CDR3 nucleotides read TGTGCCACCAGCAAAGACAGGGCCGATGAGCAGTTCTTC.